This T cell receptor (beta chain) was sequenced for a study of T cell repertoires in cytomegalovirus infection. For the study at large: Matching HLA type and CMV infection were both indicated by public TCR beta signatures. Study conclusions and caveats: Cumulative public TCR beta family frequency identified carriers of CMV plus the relevant HLA. The study found HLA-C-restricted CMV-specific TCR beta clonotypes dominating the ex vivo response.

TCRdb used MiXCR to reprocess the reads, holding one entry per CDR3 protein. The sample contains a few hundred thousand distinct CDR3 sequences, approximately 18% of which appear only once. With 6 bases clipped from V and 3 bases from J, the junction kept 2 bases outside the gene matches. The CDR3 extends over 15 amino acids. Germline CDR1 SSHAT, CDR2 FNYEAQ (reference sequence). This clonotype showed up just a few times. No antigen is known for it. This receptor was taken from a human donor in good health (CMV status not recorded). Some clones in this sample may be carry-over from other donors' samples. This chain uses TRBV7-7 with TRBJ2-7; 16 nucleotides match TRBD2. The sequenced material came from PBMCs. CDR3 sequence reads: CASRGLAGGGYEQYF. CDR3 sequence (DNA): TGTGCCAGCAGGGGACTAGCGGGAGGGGGCTACGAGCAGTACTTC.